These T cell receptor beta chains were read from a single sample in a study of shared clonotypes between healthy human individuals. The data were produced by immunoSEQ multiplex PCR, yet TCRdb's version contains in-frame clones alone and is incomplete. The profile shows approximately 530,000 clones, about 96% of them singletons. Sample: naive CD4+ T cells sorted from blood. The receptors here all came from a woman in her twenties or thirties in good health. CDR3s include the opening cysteine and the closing phenylalanine or tryptophan. Fields, in order: D gene, clone size, V gene, J gene, CDR3 protein, CDR3 DNA. D genes are given only for firm matches. Not every row has a clone size; where given, it reads once, few, many or a size class.

D gene: TRBD1; clone size: -; V gene: TRBV28; J gene: TRBJ2-5; CDR3 protein: CASSVTFRGETQYF; CDR3 DNA: TGTGCCAGCAGCGTTACTTTCAGGGGGGAGACCCAGTACTTC
D gene: -; clone size: -; V gene: TRBV7-8; J gene: TRBJ1-2; CDR3 protein: CASAGEMGVYGYTF; CDR3 DNA: TGTGCCAGCGCGGGGGAAATGGGAGTCTATGGCTACACCTTC
D gene: TRBD1; clone size: -; V gene: TRBV27; J gene: TRBJ2-7; CDR3 protein: CASSRTGGSYEQYF; CDR3 DNA: TGTGCCAGCAGCCGGACAGGGGGGTCCTACGAGCAGTACTTC
D gene: TRBD1; clone size: -; V gene: TRBV30; J gene: TRBJ1-1; CDR3 protein: CAWSRDRDITEAFF; CDR3 DNA: TGTGCCTGGAGTCGGGACAGGGATATCACTGAAGCTTTCTTT
D gene: -; clone size: -; V gene: TRBV10-1; J gene: TRBJ2-7; CDR3 protein: CATAVGPQGEQYF; CDR3 DNA: TGCGCCACCGCAGTCGGGCCCCAGGGCGAGCAGTACTTC
D gene: TRBD1; clone size: -; V gene: TRBV5-4; J gene: TRBJ1-4; CDR3 protein: CASSEGNRGQWEKLFF; CDR3 DNA: TGTGCCAGCAGCGAAGGAAACAGGGGTCAATGGGAAAAACTGTTTTTT
D gene: -; clone size: -; V gene: TRBV7-2; J gene: TRBJ2-7; CDR3 protein: CASSLVQVAYEQYF; CDR3 DNA: TGTGCCAGCAGCTTAGTGCAGGTCGCCTACGAGCAGTACTTC
D gene: -; clone size: -; V gene: TRBV28; J gene: TRBJ1-3; CDR3 protein: CASTSAGAAGNTIYF; CDR3 DNA: TGTGCCAGCACCTCCGCCGGGGCAGCTGGAAACACCATATATTTT
D gene: -; clone size: -; V gene: TRBV7-9; J gene: TRBJ1-5; CDR3 protein: CASSRIGPGHQPQHF; CDR3 DNA: TGTGCCAGCAGCCGAATCGGTCCAGGGCATCAGCCCCAGCATTTT
D gene: TRBD1; clone size: -; V gene: TRBV7-9; J gene: TRBJ2-7; CDR3 protein: CASSSGGQSSYEQYF; CDR3 DNA: TGTGCCAGCAGCTCTGGGGGACAGAGCTCCTACGAGCAGTACTTC
D gene: -; clone size: -; V gene: TRBV7-2; J gene: TRBJ2-1; CDR3 protein: CASSQQGGTYNEQFF; CDR3 DNA: TGTGCCAGCAGCCAACAGGGGGGGACCTACAATGAGCAGTTCTTC
D gene: -; clone size: -; V gene: TRBV7-2; J gene: TRBJ2-7; CDR3 protein: CASSGQNSYEQYF; CDR3 DNA: TGTGCCAGCAGCGGACAGAACTCCTACGAGCAGTACTTC
D gene: -; clone size: -; V gene: TRBV28; J gene: TRBJ2-7; CDR3 protein: CASNSPGHSSYEQYF; CDR3 DNA: TGTGCCAGCAACTCCCCGGGACATAGCTCCTACGAGCAGTACTTC
D gene: TRBD1; clone size: -; V gene: TRBV28; J gene: TRBJ1-2; CDR3 protein: CASSTGQGNYGYTF; CDR3 DNA: TGTGCCAGCAGTACCGGACAGGGTAACTATGGCTACACCTTC
D gene: -; clone size: -; V gene: TRBV11-2; J gene: TRBJ2-4; CDR3 protein: CASRKGGGNIQYF; CDR3 DNA: TGTGCCAGCAGAAAGGGGGGTGGGAACATTCAGTACTTC
D gene: TRBD1; clone size: -; V gene: TRBV18; J gene: TRBJ2-7; CDR3 protein: CASSLGQGSEQYF; CDR3 DNA: TGTGCCAGCTCACTGGGACAGGGGTCGGAGCAGTACTTC
D gene: -; clone size: -; V gene: TRBV18; J gene: TRBJ1-1; CDR3 protein: CASSLTRNTEAFF; CDR3 DNA: TGTGCCAGCTCACTTACAAGGAACACTGAAGCTTTCTTT
D gene: TRBD1; clone size: once; V gene: TRBV10-3; J gene: TRBJ2-7; CDR3 protein: CAISAPGPEQGPYEQYF; CDR3 DNA: TGTGCCATCAGCGCCCCCGGACCAGAACAGGGGCCCTACGAGCAGTACTTC
D gene: TRBD2; clone size: -; V gene: TRBV5-1; J gene: TRBJ2-2; CDR3 protein: CASSPRLTSGRGSTGELFF; CDR3 DNA: TGCGCCAGCAGCCCACGATTGACTAGCGGGAGGGGTAGCACCGGGGAGCTGTTTTTT
D gene: TRBD1; clone size: -; V gene: TRBV5-1; J gene: TRBJ2-7; CDR3 protein: CASSRTGGTGIGEQYF; CDR3 DNA: TGCGCCAGCAGCCGTACAGGGGGGACCGGTATCGGGGAGCAGTACTTC
D gene: -; clone size: -; V gene: TRBV19; J gene: TRBJ2-1; CDR3 protein: CASSATRTYNEQFF; CDR3 DNA: TGTGCCAGTAGTGCCACAAGGACGTACAATGAGCAGTTCTTC
D gene: -; clone size: -; V gene: TRBV27; J gene: TRBJ2-4; CDR3 protein: CASRIQGKGNIQYF; CDR3 DNA: TGTGCCAGCAGGATTCAGGGGAAGGGTAACATTCAGTACTTC
D gene: -; clone size: few; V gene: TRBV27; J gene: TRBJ1-1; CDR3 protein: CASSLSWQTEAFF; CDR3 DNA: TGTGCCAGCAGTTTATCGTGGCAAACTGAAGCTTTCTTT
D gene: TRBD2; clone size: -; V gene: TRBV7-2; J gene: TRBJ2-5; CDR3 protein: CASSRTSGNQETQYF; CDR3 DNA: TGTGCCAGCAGCCGGACTAGCGGGAACCAAGAGACCCAGTACTTC
D gene: TRBD1; clone size: few; V gene: TRBV29-1; J gene: TRBJ1-1; CDR3 protein: CSVNRGNTEAFF; CDR3 DNA: TGCAGCGTTAACAGGGGGAACACTGAAGCTTTCTTT
D gene: -; clone size: -; V gene: TRBV27; J gene: TRBJ1-2; CDR3 protein: CASRPGGTGFYGYTF; CDR3 DNA: TGTGCCAGCAGGCCAGGAGGGACGGGTTTCTATGGCTACACCTTC
D gene: TRBD2; clone size: once; V gene: TRBV5-4; J gene: TRBJ2-5; CDR3 protein: CASSLGSGSGGETQYF; CDR3 DNA: TGTGCCAGCAGCTTGGGGAGCGGGAGTGGGGGAGAGACCCAGTACTTC
D gene: -; clone size: once; V gene: TRBV27; J gene: TRBJ2-1; CDR3 protein: CASSLRVDSNEQFF; CDR3 DNA: TGTGCCAGCAGTTTAAGGGTGGATAGCAATGAGCAGTTCTTC
D gene: -; clone size: -; V gene: TRBV6-6; J gene: TRBJ1-6; CDR3 protein: CASSYVQGENSPLHF; CDR3 DNA: TGTGCCAGCAGTTACGTACAGGGAGAGAATTCACCCCTCCACTTT
D gene: -; clone size: -; V gene: TRBV28; J gene: TRBJ2-6; CDR3 protein: CASRSIEGGSGANVLTF; CDR3 DNA: TGTGCCAGCAGGTCCATAGAAGGGGGCTCTGGGGCCAACGTCCTGACTTTC
D gene: -; clone size: -; V gene: TRBV19; J gene: TRBJ1-1; CDR3 protein: CATTPGQGKTNTEAFF; CDR3 DNA: TGTGCCACCACACCTGGGCAGGGGAAGACGAACACTGAAGCTTTCTTT